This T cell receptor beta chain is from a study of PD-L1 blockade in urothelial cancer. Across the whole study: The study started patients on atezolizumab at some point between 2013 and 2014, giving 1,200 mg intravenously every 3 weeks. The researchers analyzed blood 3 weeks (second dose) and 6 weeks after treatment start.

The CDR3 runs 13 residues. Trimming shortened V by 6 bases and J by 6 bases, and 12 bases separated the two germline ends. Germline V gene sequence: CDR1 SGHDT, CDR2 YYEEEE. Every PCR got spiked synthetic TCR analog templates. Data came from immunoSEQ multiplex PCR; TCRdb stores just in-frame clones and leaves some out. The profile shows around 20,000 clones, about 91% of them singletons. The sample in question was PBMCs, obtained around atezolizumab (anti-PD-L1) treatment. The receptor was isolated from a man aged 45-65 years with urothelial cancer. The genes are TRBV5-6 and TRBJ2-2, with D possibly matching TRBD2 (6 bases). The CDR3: CASISREAGELFF. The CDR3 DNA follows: TGTGCCAGCATCTCCAGGGAGGCCGGGGAGCTGTTTTTT.